One and the same sample provided the 32 T cell receptor beta chains below, sequenced in a study of control samples from healthy donors and cancer patients. Sequenced by immunoSEQ multiplex PCR; TCRdb stores in-frame clones only, minus some. The data show some 37,000 clones, about 90% seen once. The sequencing sample was made of blood. The receptors shown here come from a woman aged 50 to 60 in good health.

The chain combines TRBV28 with TRBJ1-2; the D gene is possibly TRBD1 (5 bases). The CDR3 is 12 amino acids. Germline CDR1 reads MDHEN; CDR2 reads SYDVKM. V was shortened by 3 bases and J by 14 bases, with 16 bases between the two germline ends. The CDR3: CASSFLGQAETF. The CDR3 DNA reads TGTGCCAGCAGTTTCCTTGGACAAGCGGAAACCTTC.

Concerning this clone: In the same sample, other DNA sequences code for this CDR3. J is TRBJ1-1 and V is TRBV18, with D hard to call. V shed 1 base and J shed 0 bases, with 6 bases lying between them. Per the germline V gene, CDR1 is KGHSH and CDR2 is LQKENI. The CDR3 length is 14 residues. Here the CDR3 DNA reads TGTGCCAGCTCACCACAGGGATTGAACACTGAAGCTTTCTTT. Translating it yields CASSPQGLNTEAFF. The variable domain in full, with the rest retrieved from reference TRBV18 and TRBJ1-1, is NAGVMQNPRHLVRRRGQEARLRCSPMKGHSHVYWYRQLPEEGLKFMVYLQKENIIDESGMPKERFSAEFPKEGPSILRIQQVVRGDSAAYFCASSPQGLNTEAFFGQGTRLTVV.

The chain joins TRBV29-1 to TRBJ2-3, with 8 bases aligning to TRBD2. Trimming took 7 bases from V and 4 from J; bases not matched to a gene: 7. Looked up from germline, CDR1 is SQVTM and CDR2 is ANQGSEA. The CDR3 has 13 amino acids. The CDR3 DNA follows: TGCAGCGCTGACGGGGGGGCATCAGATACGCAGTATTTT. Its protein product is CSADGGASDTQYF.

The rearrangement uses TRBV9 and TRBJ1-3; possibly TRBD1 for D (5 bases). The CDR3 is made up of 15 amino acids. Germline CDR1 is SGDLS and CDR2 is YYNGEE. V lost 2 bases to trimming and J lost 2 bases, with 11 bases between them. The CDR3 nucleotides are TGTGCCAGCAGCGTGGTTGGGACGGCTGGAAACACCATATATTTT. This codes for CASSVVGTAGNTIYF.

The J gene is TRBJ2-7, the V gene TRBV19; weak D call: TRBD1 (6 bases). V was trimmed by 6 bases and J by 2 bases, leaving 11 bases between them. Per germline, CDR1 LNHDA and CDR2 SQIVND (reference sequence). The CDR3 runs 13 residues. CDR3: CASRRGSAYEQYF. CDR3 bases: TGTGCCAGTAGGAGGGGGTCGGCCTACGAGCAGTACTTC.

The chain employs TRBV29-1 and TRBJ1-3; TRBD1 agrees at 7 bases. The CDR3 has 14 residues. From germline, CDR1 is SQVTM and CDR2 ANQGSEA. With 7 bases clipped from V and 5 bases from J, the junction kept 11 bases outside the gene matches. CDR3 coding DNA: TGCAGCGCACTTCTGGCAGGGGGTCGAAACACCATATATTTT. This translates into CSALLAGGRNTIYF.

This clone came up once. The chain couples TRBV9 to TRBJ2-3; 7 positions match TRBD1. The V gene's germline CDR1 is SGDLS and CDR2 YYNGEE. This CDR3 spans 16 amino acids. The junction had 4 bases not matched to a gene; V was cut back by 0 bases and J by 0 bases. As DNA, the CDR3 is TGTGCCAGCAGCGTAGGGGACAGAGGAAGCACAGATACGCAGTATTTT. Amino acids: CASSVGDRGSTDTQYF.

The chain joins TRBV6-2 or TRBV6-3 to TRBJ1-1; TRBD1 is a possible D gene (5 bases). V was clipped by 6 bases and J by 3 bases, with 20 bases between them. Germline assignment: CDR1 MNHEY and CDR2 SVGEGT. The CDR3 has 16 amino acids. The CDR3 bases are TGTGCCAGCAGCCCCGGCCAGGGCCGGTGGGACACTGAAGCTTTCTTT. It is translated as CASSPGQGRWDTEAFF.

The chain combines TRBV7-2 with TRBJ2-3, with no clear D. Germline V gene data show CDR1 as SGHTA and CDR2 as FQGNSA. V was shortened by 6 bases and J by 2 bases, with 6 bases between the two germline ends. The CDR3 runs to 12 residues. CDR3 coding DNA: TGTGCCAGCAGTCCCCCCACAGATACGCAGTATTTT. It yields the protein CASSPPTDTQYF.

The chain employs TRBV5-1 and TRBJ2-2, with D unclear. The length of the CDR3 is 13 residues. The germline V gene encodes CDR1 SGHRS and CDR2 YFSETQ. Trimming pared 7 bases from V and 6 bases from J, leaving 13 bases between. This CDR3 is CASGEQVPGELFF. The CDR3 DNA reads as TGCGCCAGCGGAGAGCAGGTTCCCGGGGAGCTGTTTTTT. Supplemented by reference TRBV5-1 and TRBJ2-2, the full variable domain reads KAGVTQTPRYLIKTRGQQVTLSCSPISGHRSVSWYQQTPGQGLQFLFEYFSETQRNKGNFPGRFSGRQFSNSRSEMNVSTLELGDSALYLCASGEQVPGELFFGEGSRLTVL.

This clone was picked up a small number of times. Distinct nucleotide sequences in the sample also encode this CDR3. This chain uses TRBV6-5 with TRBJ2-7; the D call may be TRBD1 or TRBD2 (5 bases each). The ends were cut back, 6 bases at V and 2 bases at J, with 14 bases in the middle. The CDR3 has 14 residues. Germline CDR1 MNHEY, CDR2 SVGAGI. CDR3 loop: CASSTTGTAYEQYF. The CDR3 nucleotides are TGTGCCAGCAGCACTACCGGGACCGCCTACGAGCAGTACTTC.

The chain couples TRBV4-3 to TRBJ2-7; D is tentatively TRBD1 or TRBD2 (7 bases each). The CDR3 totals 14 residues. CDR1 and CDR2 (germline): LGHNA, YSLEER. V was pared by 1 base and J by 4 bases, with 11 bases between. CDR3 loop: CASSQGAGQYEQYF. The DNA for the CDR3 is TGCGCCAGCAGCCAAGGAGCGGGACAGTACGAGCAGTACTTC.

The gene calls are TRBV19 and TRBJ1-2, with D possibly matching TRBD1 (6 bases). Germline CDR1 and CDR2: LNHDA and SQIVND (reference sequence). CDR3 length equals 14 residues. With 11 bases removed from V and 8 bases from J, the gap between germline ends came to 24 bases. The CDR3 DNA follows: TGTGCCGCCCGGGGAGGGACGACAACAGGGGGCTACACCTTC. It encodes CAARGGTTTGGYTF.

The CDR3 region has the DNA TGTGCCAGCAGGGAGACAGGGAGTGAACAGCCCCAGCATTTT. It yields the protein CASRETGSEQPQHF. The J gene is TRBJ1-5, the V gene TRBV28, with 7 bases lining up with TRBD1. The J segment lost 7 bases and the V segment lost 6 bases, leaving 9 bases of the junction unmatched. The CDR3 extends over 14 amino acids. Germline CDR1 and CDR2: MDHEN and SYDVKM.

V and J are TRBV24-1 and TRBJ1-2; maybe TRBD1 (6 bases). Germline V lookup: CDR1 KGHDR, CDR2 SFDVKD. Trimming took off 3 bases at V and 5 bases at J, with 9 bases between the two ends. This CDR3 region has 13 residues. CDR3 residues: CATSDVTGYGYTF. CDR3 nucleotides: TGTGCCACCAGTGATGTGACAGGATATGGCTACACCTTC.

The chain has TRBV9 and TRBJ1-2; D is possibly TRBD1 (5 bases). V shed 0 bases and J shed 8 bases, with 20 bases lying between them. This CDR3 is 16 amino acids long. In germline, CDR1 is SGDLS, CDR2 YYNGEE. CDR3 nucleotides: TGTGCCAGCAGCGTAGGGGCGGGGGGTTTACAAAGGGGCTACACCTTC. It is translated as CASSVGAGGLQRGYTF.

The CDR3 loop is CASSPPGTGLYEQYF. CDR3 in DNA: TGTGCCAGCAGCCCCCCCGGGACCGGCCTCTACGAGCAGTACTTC. The chain employs TRBV21-1 and TRBJ2-7. TRBV21-1 represents a pseudogene. The CDR3 runs 15 residues.

The chain is built from TRBV28 and TRBJ1-3, with D maybe TRBD1 (5 bases). The V gene's germline CDR1 is MDHEN and CDR2 SYDVKM. This CDR3 is 14 amino acids long. Trimming cost V 8 bases and J 6 bases, with 17 bases left between them. The chain's CDR3 is CASSLGLSKNTIYF. CDR3 bases: TGTGCCAGCTCCCTGGGACTTTCGAAAAACACCATATATTTT.

J is TRBJ2-1 and V is TRBV6-6; no clear D gene. This CDR3 is built from 15 residues. Germline V CDR1 and CDR2: MNHNY, SVGAGI (reference sequence). V shed 5 bases and J shed 0 bases, with 11 bases lying between them. This chain's CDR3 is CASSQWASSYNEQFF. Written as DNA, the CDR3 is TGTGCCAGCAGTCAGTGGGCCAGCTCCTACAATGAGCAGTTCTTC.

Details on this clone: Relative to the germline gene, one junction end is altered; a read error may explain this. The J gene is TRBJ1-2, the V gene TRBV2; D uncertain. The CDR3 contains 13 residues. CDR1 is SNHLY and CDR2 is FYNNEI in the germline V gene. DNA for the CDR3: TGTGCCAGCAGGGAAGACAAGGGCTATGGCTACACCTTC. As protein: CASREDKGYGYTF.

The gene calls are TRBV28 and TRBJ1-5; no clear D gene. The CDR3 runs to 14 residues. CDR1 and CDR2 from the germline V gene are MDHEN and SYDVKM. V was shortened by 2 bases and J by 3 bases, with 8 bases between the two germline ends. CDR3 region: CASSLGPINQPQHF. The CDR3 nucleotides read TGTGCCAGCAGTTTAGGTCCGATCAATCAGCCCCAGCATTTT.

The V and J genes are TRBV28 and TRBJ1-3; 11 bases align to TRBD1. In germline, CDR1 is MDHEN, CDR2 SYDVKM. V dropped 6 bases and J dropped 3; count of bases not matched to a gene: 4. This CDR3 contains 15 residues. For the CDR3, the DNA is TGTGCCAGCAGCCAGGGACAGGGGGGTGGAAACACCATATATTTT. As protein: CASSQGQGGGNTIYF.

The chain employs TRBV4-3 and TRBJ2-3, with TRBD1 matching 7 bases. CDR1 is LGHNA and CDR2 is YSLEER in the germline V gene. V shed 0 bases, J shed 5 bases, and the junction held 11 bases outside the gene matches. The CDR3 covers 17 residues. CDR3 sequence reads: CASSQDYRDSLGDTQYF. The CDR3 DNA follows: TGCGCCAGCAGCCAAGACTACCGGGACAGTCTTGGAGATACGCAGTATTTT.

This sequence joins TRBV28 and TRBJ1-3; TRBD1 is a possible D gene (5 bases). Per the germline V gene, CDR1 is MDHEN and CDR2 is SYDVKM. CDR3 size: 14 residues. The V end lost 6 bases, the J end lost 1 base, and 10 bases lay between the germline ends. CDR3 sequence: CASRPAGSGNTIYF. The CDR3 bases are TGTGCCAGCAGGCCGGCAGGGTCTGGAAACACCATATATTTT.

The chain combines TRBV27 with TRBJ1-6; D gene uncertain. Trimming left V 3 bases short and J 13 bases short, with 16 bases between. The CDR3 is 14 residues long. The germline V gene has CDR1 MNHEY and CDR2 SMNVEV (reference sequence). This chain's CDR3 is CASSLSPSGYPLHF. CDR3 bases: TGTGCCAGCAGTTTGTCTCCTTCGGGGTATCCCCTCCACTTT.

This clone has a handful of counts. The CDR3 DNA reads TGTGCCAGCAGTTTCTCGGACTCCCTCAATGAGCAGTTCTTC. It is translated as CASSFSDSLNEQFF. The rearrangement joins TRBV6-6 to TRBJ2-1; tentative D call: TRBD2 (5 bases). Trimming pared 4 bases from V and 6 bases from J, leaving 13 bases between. The CDR3 extends over 14 amino acids. Germline CDR1 and CDR2: MNHNY and SVGAGI (reference sequence).

The J gene is TRBJ2-3, the V gene TRBV7-2; no clear D. Trimming cost V 5 bases and J 4 bases, with 7 bases left between them. Germline-derived CDR1 and CDR2 are SGHTA and FQGNSA. This CDR3 spans 12 amino acids. The CDR3 DNA reads TGTGCCAGCAGCCTTAGACCAGATACGCAGTATTTT. Translating gives CASSLRPDTQYF.

The rearrangement uses TRBV6-4 and TRBJ2-2; D is perhaps TRBD2 (5 bases). Between the trimmed V and J ends, which lost 0 bases and 7 bases, there was a span of 9 bases. The V gene's germline CDR1 is MRHNA and CDR2 SNTAGT. CDR3 length equals 14 residues. The CDR3 spells CASSDSDRGGELFF. CDR3 sequence (DNA): TGTGCCAGCAGTGACTCAGATCGGGGCGGGGAGCTGTTTTTT.

This sequence joins TRBV9 and TRBJ2-3, with TRBD2 as a possible D gene (7 bases). There are 17 residues in the CDR3. V was shortened by 3 bases and J by 8 bases, with 25 bases between the two germline ends. The V gene's germline CDR1 is SGDLS and CDR2 YYNGEE. CDR3 in DNA: TGTGCCAGCAGCGAAGGGGGGAGGCTAGGTCGCGGGGGTACGCAGTATTTT. Encoded protein: CASSEGGRLGRGGTQYF. Based on the CDR3 plus reference TRBV9 and TRBJ2-3, the full variable domain is DSGVTQTPKHLITATGQRVTLRCSPRSGDLSVYWYQQSLDQGLQFLIQYYNGEERAKGNILERFSAQQFPDLHSELNLSSLELGDSALYFCASSEGGRLGRGGTQYFGPGTRLTVL.

The chain links TRBV6-6 to TRBJ2-5; either TRBD1 or TRBD2 may supply D (6 bases each). The V end was cut by 5 bases, the J end by 1 base, with 11 bases between. Germline CDR1 reads MNHNY; CDR2 reads SVGAGI (reference sequence). The length of the CDR3 is 14 residues. Here the CDR3 reads CASSLQGGQETQYF. DNA of the CDR3: TGTGCCAGCAGTCTACAGGGAGGCCAAGAGACCCAGTACTTC.

This clone was picked up one time. The chain joins TRBV5-1 to TRBJ2-6; D not resolved. Germline CDR1 and CDR2: SGHRS and YFSETQ. Trimming pared 3 bases from V and 0 bases from J, leaving 7 bases between. This CDR3 is 15 amino acids long. Written as DNA, the CDR3 is TGCGCCAGCAGCTCCCACTCCTCTGGGGCCAACGTCCTGACTTTC. Translated: CASSSHSSGANVLTF.

The chain has TRBV7-2 and TRBJ1-5; D gene unclear. Germline values: CDR1 SGHTA, CDR2 FQGNSA. CDR3 length: 16 amino acids. The V end lost 0 bases, the J end lost 0 bases, and 9 bases lay between the germline ends. The CDR3 region has the DNA TGTGCCAGCAGCTTAGCGAGAGTATATAGCAATCAGCCCCAGCATTTT. Protein product: CASSLARVYSNQPQHF.